This passage covers 22 T cell receptor beta chains from one sample sequenced in a study of cytomegalovirus exposure and HLA in healthy donors (dated by TCRdb to the late 2010s). Libraries were constructed by the immunoSEQ multiplex PCR assay. For the multiplex PCR, a mixture combining 60 forward primers for TCR Vbeta segments and 13 reverse primers for TCR Jbeta segments was used. Entries here come from immuneACCESS through TCRdb and include only in-frame sequences with V and J called. Some clones fail to appear in such tables; in the studies checked, an unresolved V gene covers under half of the shortfall, and the cause of the remainder is unknown. For this sample the table gives 220,000 or so clones, of which roughly 75% were detected only once. 1.5% to 2% of the sample goes to the ten largest clones. The sequencing sample was made of PBMCs. All receptors come from a woman in her 30s in good health and CMV-seronegative.

The CDR3 reads CASSSSGNNYGYTF. For the CDR3, the DNA is TGTGCCAGCAGCTCCTCCGGGAATAACTATGGCTACACCTTC. The V gene is TRBV7-9, the J gene TRBJ1-2; D is undetermined. The CDR3 consists of 14 residues. CDR1 is SEHNR and CDR2 is FQNEAQ in the germline V gene (reference sequence). V was clipped by 4 bases and J by 1 base, with 10 bases between them. The full variable domain, completed using reference TRBV7-9 and TRBJ1-2, is DTGVSQNPRHKITKRGQNVTFRCDPISEHNRLYWYRQTLGQGPEFLTYFQNEAQLEKSRLLSDRFSAERPKGSFSTLEIQRTEQGDSAMYLCASSSSGNNYGYTFGSGTRLTVV.

The CDR3: CAWRGGGNQPQHF. The CDR3 bases are TGTGCCTGGAGGGGGGGTGGCAATCAGCCCCAGCATTTT. V and J are TRBV30 and TRBJ1-5; maybe TRBD1 (5 bases). CDR3 length: 13 amino acids. The germline V gene encodes CDR1 GTSNPN and CDR2 SVGIG (reference sequence). V dropped 3 bases and J dropped 2 bases, with 8 bases sitting between them.

The V and J genes are TRBV20-1 and TRBJ1-4; D is unresolved. The CDR3 extends over 11 amino acids. Germline assignment: CDR1 DFQATT and CDR2 SNEGSKA (reference sequence). V was trimmed by 1 base and J by 7 bases, leaving 4 bases between them. The CDR3 DNA sequence: TGCAGTGCTAGAGTGGCTGAAAAACTGTTTTTT. This codes for CSARVAEKLFF.

This rearrangement joins TRBV7-9 to TRBJ2-1, with 8 bases fitting TRBD1. With 1 base clipped from V and 10 bases from J, the junction kept 15 bases outside the gene matches. The CDR3 loop spans 17 amino acids. Per the germline V gene, CDR1 is SEHNR and CDR2 is FQNEAQ (reference sequence). The CDR3 DNA is TGTGCCAGCAGCTTAGTAGCGTCAGGGGGCCCACCACGGGAGCAGTTCTTC. Translation gives CASSLVASGGPPREQFF.

The chain carries TRBV29-1 and TRBJ2-3, with a weak D call TRBD2 (6 bases). Germline V CDR1 and CDR2: SQVTM, ANQGSEA. V was shortened by 6 bases and J by 2 bases, with 15 bases between the two germline ends. The CDR3 covers 14 residues. CDR3 sequence (DNA): TGCAGCGTCAGGGAGGTAGCGGTCACAGATACGCAGTATTTT. This gives the protein CSVREVAVTDTQYF.

This clone was counted a few times. V usage is TRBV13 and J usage is TRBJ2-7, with TRBD2 identical over 7 bases. The J segment lost 0 bases and the V segment lost 4 bases, leaving 6 bases of the junction unmatched. In germline, CDR1 is PRHDT, CDR2 FYEKMQ (reference sequence). CDR3 length: 15 amino acids. The CDR3 reads CASSSRGRGSYEQYF. CDR3 DNA sequence: TGTGCCAGCAGCTCCCGTGGGAGGGGCTCCTACGAGCAGTACTTC. The full variable domain, rest sourced from reference TRBV13 and TRBJ2-7, is AAGVIQSPRHLIKEKRETATLKCYPIPRHDTVYWYQQGPGQDPQFLISFYEKMQSDKGSIPDRFSAQQFSDYHSELNMSSLELGDSALYFCASSSRGRGSYEQYFGPGTRLTVT.

The chain uses TRBV10-2 and TRBJ2-1, with 11 bases that match TRBD2. Per the germline V gene, CDR1 is WSHSY and CDR2 is SAAADI. The CDR3 length is 14 residues. V lost 10 bases to trimming and J lost 6 bases; unmatched junction nucleotides: 8. The CDR3, as DNA: TGCGCCACGCGACTAGCGGGGAGAGGCAATGAGCAGTTCTTC. It encodes CATRLAGRGNEQFF.

This sequence joins TRBV10-3 and TRBJ1-2; D perhaps matches TRBD1 (6 bases). The germline gives CDR1 ENHRY, CDR2 SYGVKD. The CDR3 sequence is 12 residues long. V lost 7 bases and J lost 8, with 14 bases in between. The CDR3 here is CAIKRGEGGYTF. In nucleotides, the CDR3 is TGTGCCATCAAGAGGGGGGAGGGGGGCTACACCTTC.

The rearrangement links TRBV27 to TRBJ2-1, with 8 positions matching TRBD2. The CDR3 has 16 residues. Germline V CDR1 and CDR2: MNHEY, SMNVEV (reference sequence). V shed 3 bases and J 6 bases; nucleotides not matched to a gene: 10. The CDR3 protein is CASSLLMGRGVNEQFF. Written as DNA, the CDR3 is TGTGCCAGCAGTTTGTTAATGGGGCGGGGGGTCAATGAGCAGTTCTTC.

The V call is TRBV9, the J call TRBJ1-1; 9 nucleotides match TRBD1. Trimming at V came to 5 bases and at J to 0 bases, leaving 5 bases not matched to a gene. Germline CDR1 and CDR2: SGDLS and YYNGEE. The CDR3 runs 15 residues. The CDR3: CASSTGGGMNTEAFF. DNA of the CDR3: TGTGCCAGCAGTACAGGGGGCGGTATGAACACTGAAGCTTTCTTT.

V usage is TRBV15 and J usage is TRBJ2-4; D is perhaps TRBD1 (5 bases). This CDR3 is 14 amino acids long. V lost 1 base and J lost 5, with 9 bases in between. Germline assignment: CDR1 LNHNV and CDR2 YYDKDF (reference sequence). CDR3 in DNA: TGTGCCACCAGCAGAGCAGGGCTCCAAAACATTCAGTACTTC. As protein: CATSRAGLQNIQYF. Drawing the rest from reference TRBV15 and TRBJ2-4, the complete variable domain is DAMVIQNPRYQVTQFGKPVTLSCSQTLNHNVMYWYQQKSSQAPKLLFHYYDKDFNNEADTPDNFQSRRPNTSFCFLDIRSPGLGDTAMYLCATSRAGLQNIQYFGAGTRLSVL.

J is TRBJ2-7 and V is TRBV18, with 7 positions matching TRBD1. Germline V gene lookup returns CDR1 KGHSH and CDR2 LQKENI. There are 14 residues in the CDR3. With V trimmed by 0 bases and J by 5 bases, 4 bases remained unmatched. The CDR3, as DNA: TGTGCCAGCTCACCACCAGGGGGCATCGACGAGCAGTACTTC. It is translated as CASSPPGGIDEQYF.

A remark on this clone: At the DNA level, this CDR3 is encoded by other sequences in the same sample as well. The CDR3 region is CASSFPGNTEAFF. DNA for the CDR3: TGTGCCAGCAGCTTCCCGGGGAACACTGAAGCTTTCTTT. The chain links TRBV7-9 to TRBJ1-1, with D unresolved. The CDR3 runs 13 residues. The germline V and J ends were trimmed by 3 bases and 1 base, with 6 bases remaining between them. Per germline, CDR1 SEHNR and CDR2 FQNEAQ (reference sequence).

This clone was detected only a few times. J is TRBJ2-1 and V is TRBV5-1, with D possibly TRBD2 on 5 matching bases. Trimming cost V 2 bases and J 0 bases, with 6 bases left between them. The CDR3 contains 14 residues. The germline V gene has CDR1 SGHRS and CDR2 YFSETQ. CDR3 loop: CASSFEGSYNEQFF. In nucleotides, the CDR3 is TGCGCCAGCAGCTTTGAGGGCTCCTACAATGAGCAGTTCTTC. Based on the CDR3 plus reference TRBV5-1 and TRBJ2-1, the full variable domain is KAGVTQTPRYLIKTRGQQVTLSCSPISGHRSVSWYQQTPGQGLQFLFEYFSETQRNKGNFPGRFSGRQFSNSRSEMNVSTLELGDSALYLCASSFEGSYNEQFFGPGTRLTVL.

V gene TRBV14 combines with J gene TRBJ2-7; no firm D call. Deletions cut 0 bases from V and 4 bases from J, with 10 bases between. This CDR3 is built from 14 residues. Per the germline V gene, CDR1 is SGHDN and CDR2 is FVKESK. The CDR3 region has the DNA TGTGCCAGCAGCCAAGACCTCGGGTCTTACGAGCAGTACTTC. The encoded protein is CASSQDLGSYEQYF.

This clone was observed a few times. CDR3 bases: TGTGCCAGCAGCTTCTCAGGGGACGCCTTCTATGGCTACACCTTC. Its translation is CASSFSGDAFYGYTF. This chain connects TRBV5-5 to TRBJ1-2, with TRBD1 as a possible D gene (6 bases). The CDR3 loop spans 15 amino acids. Germline CDR1 is SGHKS and CDR2 is YYEKEE (reference sequence). V was trimmed by 2 bases and J by 4 bases, leaving 15 bases between them.

Here the CDR3 reads CASSSQGTGNTIYF. DNA for the CDR3: TGCGCCAGCAGCTCACAGGGGACTGGAAACACCATATATTTT. The rearrangement links TRBV5-1 to TRBJ1-3; 7 nucleotides align to TRBD1. V gave up 3 bases and J gave up 2 bases; unmatched junction bases: 2. The CDR3 sequence is 14 residues long. Germline V gene sequence: CDR1 SGHRS, CDR2 YFSETQ.

This clone was seen only a few times. Compared with germline, one end of the junction differs, possibly owing to a read error. The J gene is TRBJ2-3, the V gene TRBV29-1, with 7 bases matching TRBD2. CDR3 size: 11 residues. Germline V gene sequence: CDR1 SQVTM, CDR2 ANQGSEA. In DNA, the CDR3 is TGCAGGGCGGGAGAGGGAGATGCGCAGTATTTT. It yields the protein CRAGEGDAQYF.

The chain employs TRBV9 and TRBJ1-1; D possibly corresponds to TRBD1 (6 bases). Germline CDR1 reads SGDLS; CDR2 reads YYNGEE. V lost 4 bases, J lost 8 bases, and 24 bases lay in between. The CDR3 totals 16 residues. This chain's CDR3 is CASSRDPRGFGTEAFF. Here the CDR3 DNA reads TGTGCCAGCAGCCGCGACCCCAGGGGTTTTGGAACCGAAGCTTTCTTT.

V gene TRBV29-1 combines with J gene TRBJ2-5; TRBD2 aligns across 7 bases. The better agreement between TRBJ2-7 and the DNA end casts doubt on the J call. CDR1 and CDR2 from the germline V gene are SQVTM and ANQGSEA. The CDR3 is 13 residues long. CDR3 residues: CSVVSLAEDEQYF. The CDR3 DNA reads as TGCAGCGTTGTAAGTCTAGCGGAAGACGAGCAGTACTTC.

The gene calls are TRBV11-2 and TRBJ1-2, with 12 bases identical to TRBD1. The germline CDR1 and CDR2 sequences are SGHAT and FQNNGV. V lost 4 bases and J lost 3; bases outside the gene matches: 9. The CDR3 is made up of 17 amino acids. CDR3 nucleotide sequence: TGTGCCAGCAGCTCCCGGGACAGGGGGCGCCGAGACTATGGCTACACCTTC. This codes for CASSSRDRGRRDYGYTF.

This clone has just a few counts. The chain uses TRBV5-3 and TRBJ2-7; TRBD1 matches at 8 bases. TRBV5-3 is classed as an ORF, of uncertain function. Trimming took 8 bases from V and 4 from J; bases not matched to a gene: 14. This CDR3 comprises 15 residues. The DNA of the CDR3 is TGTGCCAGCCAGGGGACTCGACAGGGGAAGTACGAGCAGTACTTC. The encoded protein is CASQGTRQGKYEQYF.